The 10 T cell receptor beta chains reported below all come from one sample, sequenced in a study of shared clonotypes between healthy human individuals. Only in-frame clones appear in the TCRdb table, and some are missing; sequencing was by immunoSEQ multiplex PCR. In the table there are under 650,000 clones, 90% to 96% of which are singletons. Input material: naive CD4+ T cells sorted from blood. Indicated subset: CD45RA+ positively selected. The receptor source for this set is a woman between 25 and 40 years old in good health.

V and J are TRBV11-2 and TRBJ2-5, with 8 nucleotides matching TRBD2. The junction had 0 bases not matched to a gene; V was cut back by 1 base and J by 5 bases. Germline V lookup: CDR1 SGHAT, CDR2 FQNNGV. The CDR3 runs to 13 residues. CDR3 protein: CASSLASGETQYF. The CDR3, as DNA: TGTGCCAGCAGCTTAGCTAGCGGGGAGACCCAGTACTTC.

The CDR3 loop reads CASSPTWVGEQFF. The CDR3, as DNA: TGTGCCAGCAGTCCTACTTGGGTGGGTGAGCAGTTCTTC. The chain links TRBV27 to TRBJ2-1; D gene ambiguous. V shed 5 bases and J shed 9 bases, with 14 bases lying between them. Germline-derived CDR1 and CDR2 are MNHEY and SMNVEV (reference sequence). The CDR3 sequence is 13 residues long.

This sequence joins TRBV28 and TRBJ2-5, with 9 bases fitting TRBD1. The tail of the sequence fits TRBJ2-7 better, so the J call may be wrong. Germline V lookup: CDR1 MDHEN, CDR2 SYDVKM. The CDR3 runs to 13 residues. Here the CDR3 DNA reads TGTGCCAGCAGTCGACAGGGGGGTAACGAGCAGTACTTC. Translated: CASSRQGGNEQYF.

J is TRBJ2-1 and V is TRBV27, with 8 bases aligning to TRBD1. Germline CDR1 MNHEY, CDR2 SMNVEV (reference sequence). The CDR3 runs 16 residues. Losses at the gene ends were 5 bases for V and 0 bases for J; bases not matched to a gene: 6. The CDR3 is CASSTWTGNSYNEQFF. For the CDR3, the DNA is TGTGCCAGCAGTACCTGGACAGGGAACTCCTACAATGAGCAGTTCTTC.

This sequence joins TRBV19 and TRBJ2-1, with D tentatively TRBD2 (6 bases). The CDR3 covers 14 residues. V was cut by 3 bases and J by 2 bases, with 8 bases left in between. Germline V lookup: CDR1 LNHDA, CDR2 SQIVND (reference sequence). The CDR3 reads CASSMGGPYNEQFF. For the CDR3, the DNA is TGTGCCAGTAGTATGGGGGGTCCCTACAATGAGCAGTTCTTC.

This rearrangement joins TRBV10-3 to TRBJ2-1, with 11 positions matching TRBD2. CDR1 and CDR2 from the germline V gene are ENHRY and SYGVKD. This CDR3 contains 14 residues. V trimming: 8 bases; J trimming: 7 bases; junction bases outside the gene matches: 7. The CDR3 region has the DNA TGTGCCATCGGGGGACTAGCGGATGTAAATGAGCAGTTCTTC. Translated, it gives CAIGGLADVNEQFF.

This clone has only one observation. The rearrangement uses TRBV5-5 and TRBJ2-5; D is uncertain. Trimming shortened V by 4 bases and J by 1 base, and 17 bases separated the two germline ends. The CDR3 runs to 16 residues. CDR1 and CDR2 (germline): SGHKS, YYEKEE (reference sequence). As DNA, the CDR3 is TGTGCCAGCAGCCTCCCAAGATCGGGTCTCCAAGAGACCCAGTACTTC. Protein product: CASSLPRSGLQETQYF.

The rearrangement joins TRBV7-9 to TRBJ2-5; TRBD1 aligns across 7 bases. The CDR3 loop spans 14 amino acids. The J segment lost 4 bases and the V segment lost 5 bases, leaving 7 bases of the junction unmatched. Germline values: CDR1 SEHNR, CDR2 FQNEAQ (reference sequence). Here the CDR3 DNA reads TGTGCCAGCAGCGCCGGGACAGCCAGAGAGACCCAGTACTTC. Protein: CASSAGTARETQYF.

The chain links TRBV9 to TRBJ2-3; 7 nucleotides align to TRBD1. Germline V lookup: CDR1 SGDLS, CDR2 YYNGEE. The CDR3 contains 15 residues. The junction had 5 bases not matched to a gene; V was cut back by 4 bases and J by 0 bases. CDR3 sequence reads: CASSTKDRSTDTQYF. In DNA, the CDR3 is TGTGCCAGCAGCACTAAGGACAGGAGCACAGATACGCAGTATTTT.

The chain recombines TRBV7-8 with TRBJ1-4; 7 bases are shared with TRBD1. From germline, CDR1 is SGHVS and CDR2 FQNEAQ. CDR3 length equals 16 residues. Trimming cost V 5 bases and J 0 bases; bases outside gene matches: 6. The CDR3 coding sequence is TGTGCCAGCAGCCGACAGGGAGTGACAACTAATGAAAAACTGTTTTTT. Translated: CASSRQGVTTNEKLFF. The variable domain in full, completed from reference TRBV7-8 and TRBJ1-4, reads GAGVSQSPRYKVAKRGQDVALRCDPISGHVSLFWYQQALGQGPEFLTYFQNEAQLDKSGLPSDRFFAERPEGSVSTLKIQRTQQEDSAVYLCASSRQGVTTNEKLFFGSGTQLSVL.